What follows is one T cell receptor beta chain and its context. Antigen specificity is unknown. CDR1 is SEHNR and CDR2 is FQNEAQ in the germline V gene (reference sequence). Trimming stripped 1 base from V and 7 bases from J, with 14 bases between. The CDR3 contains 14 residues. The data derive from a study of shared clonotypes between healthy human individuals. Across the whole study: With ages of 18 to 49, the donors were two women and a few men. There were three CD4 naive, three CD4 memory, two CD8 naive and one CD8 memory plates per donor.

Deep was the level used in running the assay. Profiled with immunoSEQ multiplex PCR; TCRdb holds only in-frame clones, not every one. This table has about 750,000 clones, around 93% appearing once. Naive CD8 populations comprised CD45RO-negative cells positively selected for CCR7, excluding terminally differentiated effector memory CD45RA+ cells. Overall study findings and caveats: Depth was large, yet rarefaction showed that sorted-subset sequencing was incomplete.

Material for sequencing was naive CD8+ T cells sorted from blood. The source is a young man in good health. This chain uses TRBV7-9 with TRBJ2-7; no clear D gene. The CDR3, as DNA: TGTGCCAGCAGCTTAGACCCAACTGGTCAAGAGCAGTACTTC. This encodes CASSLDPTGQEQYF.